This entry features one T cell receptor beta chain sequence. What it binds is not known. TCRdb's copy holds only in-frame clones and misses some; the assay was immunoSEQ multiplex PCR. Seen here are under 14,000 clones, around 68% observed once, and the top ten hold more than 15%. The sample originates from a study of CD4 T cells in relation to SARS-CoV-2 and coronaviruses. Germline trimming cut 8 bases from V and 7 bases from J; bases unmatched to any gene: 8. This CDR3 is built from 14 residues. Germline V gene data show CDR1 as SNHLY and CDR2 as FYNNEI. The unexposed donors gave CD4+ T cells in about 2011-2018, prior to COVID-19. CD4+ T cells were isolated from the cells after 10 days of culture. As cell numbers allowed, unexposed-donor CD4+ T cells faced SARS-CoV-2 S/N and four cold-coronavirus spikes.

The chain links TRBV2 to TRBJ1-6; 7 bases align to TRBD1. The specimen was CD4+ T cells from PBMCs, cultured in vitro. This clonotype originated in a human donor in good health. The CDR3 loop is CASSVQQGNSPLHF. The CDR3 coding sequence is TGTGCCAGCTCGGTACAACAGGGGAATTCACCCCTCCACTTT.